This TCR beta chain came from a study of regulatory T cells in long-lasting Graves disease. Study conclusions and caveats: Tissue studied was limited to peripheral blood, excluding thyroid tissue.

Specified time point: newly diagnosed GD, antithyroid drugs for less than 3 months. Making the TCR library involved RNA that had been extracted from PBMCs. Building the TCR beta libraries relied on iRepertoire HTBI primers, and CDR3 regions underwent Arm-PCR. TCRdb re-analysed the multiplex PCR reads in MiXCR, keeping a single row per CDR3 protein. The sample records a few hundred thousand distinct CDR3 sequences, just over 20% being singletons. This clonotype has a count of ten or more. Its antigen is unidentified. This specimen was peripheral blood mononuclear cells (PBMCs), taken at new diagnosis, from a patient treated with antithyroid drugs. The source is a female donor with Graves disease.

The CDR3 coding sequence is TGTGCCAGCACCCCACTAGGGAATACAGATACGCAGTATTTT. Residues: CASTPLGNTDTQYF. The chain employs TRBV7-8 and TRBJ2-3, with D tentatively TRBD2 (5 bases). CDR1 and CDR2 (germline): SGHVS, FQNEAQ. CDR3 length equals 14 residues. V lost 7 bases, J lost 3 bases, and 14 bases lay in between.